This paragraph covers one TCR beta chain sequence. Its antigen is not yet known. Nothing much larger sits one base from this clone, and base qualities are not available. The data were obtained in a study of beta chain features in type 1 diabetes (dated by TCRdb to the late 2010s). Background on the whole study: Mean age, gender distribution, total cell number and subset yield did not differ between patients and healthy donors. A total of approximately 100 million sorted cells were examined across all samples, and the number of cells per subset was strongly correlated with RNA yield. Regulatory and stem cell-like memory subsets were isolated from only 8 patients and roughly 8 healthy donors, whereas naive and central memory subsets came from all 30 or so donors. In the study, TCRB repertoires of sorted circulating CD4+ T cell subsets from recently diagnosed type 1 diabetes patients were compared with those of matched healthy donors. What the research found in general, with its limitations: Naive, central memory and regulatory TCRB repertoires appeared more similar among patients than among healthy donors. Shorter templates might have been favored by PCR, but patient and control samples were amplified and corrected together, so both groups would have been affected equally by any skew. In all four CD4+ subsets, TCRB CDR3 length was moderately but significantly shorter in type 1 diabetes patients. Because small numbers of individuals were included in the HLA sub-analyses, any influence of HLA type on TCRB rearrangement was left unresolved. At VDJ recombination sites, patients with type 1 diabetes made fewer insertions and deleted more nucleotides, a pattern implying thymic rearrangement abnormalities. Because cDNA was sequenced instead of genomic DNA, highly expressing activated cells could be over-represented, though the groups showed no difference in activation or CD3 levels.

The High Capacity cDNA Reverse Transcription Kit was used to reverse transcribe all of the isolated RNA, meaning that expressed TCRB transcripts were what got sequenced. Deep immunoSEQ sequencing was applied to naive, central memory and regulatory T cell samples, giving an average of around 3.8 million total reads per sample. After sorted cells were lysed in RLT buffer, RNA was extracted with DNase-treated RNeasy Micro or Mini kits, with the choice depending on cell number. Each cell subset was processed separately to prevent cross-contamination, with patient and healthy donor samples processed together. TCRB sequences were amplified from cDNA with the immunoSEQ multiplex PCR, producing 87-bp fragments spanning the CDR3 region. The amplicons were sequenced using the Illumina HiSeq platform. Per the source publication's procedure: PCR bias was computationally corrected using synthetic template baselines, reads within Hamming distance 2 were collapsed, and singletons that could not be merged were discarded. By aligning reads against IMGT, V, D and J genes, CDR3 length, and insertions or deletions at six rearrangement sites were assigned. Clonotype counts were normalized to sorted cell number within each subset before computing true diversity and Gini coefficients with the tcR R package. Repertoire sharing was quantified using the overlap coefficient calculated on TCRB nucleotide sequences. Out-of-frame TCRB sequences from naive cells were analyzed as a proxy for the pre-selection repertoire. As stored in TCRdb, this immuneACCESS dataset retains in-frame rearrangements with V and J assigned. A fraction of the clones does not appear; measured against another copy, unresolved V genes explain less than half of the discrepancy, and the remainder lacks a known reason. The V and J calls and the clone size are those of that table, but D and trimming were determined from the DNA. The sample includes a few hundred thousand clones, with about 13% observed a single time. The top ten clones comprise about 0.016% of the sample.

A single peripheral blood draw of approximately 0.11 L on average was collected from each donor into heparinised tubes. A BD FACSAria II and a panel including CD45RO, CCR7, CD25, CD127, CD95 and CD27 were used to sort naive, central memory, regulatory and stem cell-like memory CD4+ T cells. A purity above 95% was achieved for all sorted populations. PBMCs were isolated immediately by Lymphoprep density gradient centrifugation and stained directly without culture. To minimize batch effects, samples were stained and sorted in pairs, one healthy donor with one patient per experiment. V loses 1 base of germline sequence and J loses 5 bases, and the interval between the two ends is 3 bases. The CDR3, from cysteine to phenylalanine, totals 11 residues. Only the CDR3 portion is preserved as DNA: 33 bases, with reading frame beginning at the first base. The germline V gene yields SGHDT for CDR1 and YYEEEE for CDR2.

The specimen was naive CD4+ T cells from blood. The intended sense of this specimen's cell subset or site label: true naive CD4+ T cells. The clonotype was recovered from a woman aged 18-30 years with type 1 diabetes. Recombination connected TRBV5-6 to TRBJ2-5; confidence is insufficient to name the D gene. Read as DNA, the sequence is TGTGCCAGCAGCTTGCGGGAGACCCAGTACTTC. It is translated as CASSLRETQYF.